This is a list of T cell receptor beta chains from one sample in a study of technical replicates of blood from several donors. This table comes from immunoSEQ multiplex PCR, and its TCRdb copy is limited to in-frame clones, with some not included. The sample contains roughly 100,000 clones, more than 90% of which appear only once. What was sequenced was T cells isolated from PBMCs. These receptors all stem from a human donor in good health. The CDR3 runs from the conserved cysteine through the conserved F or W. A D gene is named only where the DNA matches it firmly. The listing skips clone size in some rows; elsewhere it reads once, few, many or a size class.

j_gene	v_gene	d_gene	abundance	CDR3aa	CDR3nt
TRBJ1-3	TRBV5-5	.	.	CASSSTISGNTIYF	TGTGCCAGCAGCTCGACAATCTCTGGAAACACCATATATTTT
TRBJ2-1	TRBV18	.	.	CASAQLFGGARLNEQFF	TGTGCCAGCGCCCAACTTTTCGGGGGAGCCAGACTGAATGAGCAGTTCTTC
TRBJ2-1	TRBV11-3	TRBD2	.	CASSLDTQGGNEQFF	TGTGCCAGCAGCTTAGATACCCAGGGAGGGAATGAGCAGTTCTTC
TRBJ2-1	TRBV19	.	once	CASSIPVGGSYNEQFF	TGTGCCAGTAGTATTCCTGTCGGGGGTTCCTACAATGAGCAGTTCTTC
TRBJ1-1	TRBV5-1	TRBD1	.	CASSRQGAEGGAFF	TGCGCCAGCAGTCGACAGGGGGCGGAAGGAGGAGCTTTCTTT
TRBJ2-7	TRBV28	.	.	CASFQEPGHLGSRPYEQYF	TGTGCCTCCTTTCAAGAACCGGGACACCTAGGGTCTCGACCGTACGAGCAGTACTTC
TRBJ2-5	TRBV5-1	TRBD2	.	CASSPEAGGPGEQYF	TGCGCCAGCAGCCCGGAGGCGGGAGGGCCGGGGGAGCAGTACTTC
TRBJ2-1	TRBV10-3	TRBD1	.	CAISRQGSDNEQFF	TGTGCCATCAGCAGACAGGGGTCGGACAATGAGCAGTTCTTC
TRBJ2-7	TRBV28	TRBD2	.	CASSLSTSGRYYEQYF	TGTGCCAGCAGTTTATCTACTAGCGGGCGATACTACGAGCAGTACTTC
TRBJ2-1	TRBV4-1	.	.	CASSQESGLNYNEQFF	TGCGCCAGCAGCCAAGAGTCGGGACTCAACTACAATGAGCAGTTCTTC
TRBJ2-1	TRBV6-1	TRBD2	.	CASVLAGGPYNEQFF	TGTGCCAGCGTATTAGCGGGAGGGCCCTACAATGAGCAGTTCTTC
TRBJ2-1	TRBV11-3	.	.	CASSLSWSGNEQFF	TGTGCCAGCAGCTTATCGTGGAGTGGGAATGAGCAGTTCTTC
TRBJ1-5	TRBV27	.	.	CASSLSGARGNQPQHF	TGTGCCAGCAGTTTATCGGGAGCCCGCGGCAATCAGCCCCAGCATTTT
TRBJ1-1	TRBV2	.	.	CASTRSGGLRTEAFF	TGTGCCAGCACTAGGAGCGGGGGCCTGAGGACTGAAGCTTTCTTT
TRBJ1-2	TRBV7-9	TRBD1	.	CASSPFRDSVIYGYTF	TGTGCCAGCAGCCCGTTTCGGGACAGTGTTATCTATGGCTACACCTTC
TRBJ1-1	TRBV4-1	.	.	CASSQTQGKSTEAFF	TGCGCCAGCAGCCAGACACAGGGTAAAAGCACTGAAGCTTTCTTT
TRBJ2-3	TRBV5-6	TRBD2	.	CASSLDGLGSADTQYF	TGTGCCAGCAGCTTGGACGGACTAGGGAGCGCAGATACGCAGTATTTT
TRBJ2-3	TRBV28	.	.	CASSSGTDTQYF	TGTGCCAGCAGTTCAGGGACAGATACGCAGTATTTT
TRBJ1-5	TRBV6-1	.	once	CASSAWGQTNQPQHF	TGTGCCAGCAGTGCCTGGGGACAAACCAATCAGCCCCAGCATTTT
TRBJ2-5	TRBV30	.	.	CARGEPAETQYF	TGTGCCCGCGGCGAACCGGCAGAGACCCAGTACTTC
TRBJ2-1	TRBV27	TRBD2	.	CASGPGLAGWGEQFF	TGTGCCAGCGGCCCGGGACTAGCGGGATGGGGTGAGCAGTTCTTC
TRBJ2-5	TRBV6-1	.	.	CASSEGTVKETQYF	TGTGCCAGCAGTGAAGGGACAGTAAAAGAGACCCAGTACTTC
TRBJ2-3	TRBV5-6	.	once	CASSLEATQYF	TGTGCCAGCAGCTTGGAAGCTACGCAGTATTTT
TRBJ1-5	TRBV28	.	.	CASSSTGNQPQHF	TGTGCCAGCAGCTCCACGGGGAATCAGCCCCAGCATTTT
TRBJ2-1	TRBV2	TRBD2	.	CAIPRPSGTYNEQFF	TGTGCCATTCCGCGCCCTAGCGGGACCTACAATGAGCAGTTCTTC
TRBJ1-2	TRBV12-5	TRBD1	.	CASVVSGQGYGYTF	TGTGCTAGTGTGGTCTCGGGACAGGGTTATGGCTACACCTTC
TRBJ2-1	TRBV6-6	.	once	CASSYSVSRQYNEQFF	TGTGCCAGCAGTTACTCGGTATCGAGACAGTACAATGAGCAGTTCTTC
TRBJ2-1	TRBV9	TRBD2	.	CASSEGGTSFYEQFF	TGTGCCAGCAGCGAGGGCGGGACTAGCTTTTATGAGCAGTTCTTC
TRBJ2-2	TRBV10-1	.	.	CASNEGWSGELFF	TGCGCCAGCAACGAGGGATGGAGCGGGGAGCTGTTTTTT
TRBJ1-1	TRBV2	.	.	CASSGRRNTEAFF	TGTGCCAGCAGTGGGAGGCGGAACACTGAAGCTTTCTTT
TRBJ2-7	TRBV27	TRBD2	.	CASSLYGGSPRDEQYF	TGTGCCAGCAGTTTATATGGCGGGAGCCCGCGTGACGAGCAGTACTTC
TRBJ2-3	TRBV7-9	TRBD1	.	CASSLELGGETDTQYF	TGTGCCAGCAGCTTAGAGTTAGGGGGCGAAACAGATACGCAGTATTTT
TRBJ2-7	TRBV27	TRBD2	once	CASSSIAGRSSYEQYF	TGTGCCAGCAGTTCTATAGCGGGCAGGAGCTCCTACGAGCAGTACTTC
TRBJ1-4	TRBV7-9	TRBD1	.	CASSLGRQGSGEKLFF	TGTGCCAGCAGCTTAGGGCGACAGGGATCGGGTGAAAAACTGTTTTTT
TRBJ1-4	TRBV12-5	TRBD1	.	CASGLVATGEDIEKLFF	TGTGCTAGTGGTTTGGTAGCGACAGGGGAAGATATTGAAAAACTGTTTTTT
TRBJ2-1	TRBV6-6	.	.	CASRDPGQTLF	TGTGCCAGCAGAGATCCGGGACAAACCCTCTTC
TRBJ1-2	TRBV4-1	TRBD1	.	CASSQRGGEARDRAGYGYTF	TGCGCCAGCAGCCAAAGGGGGGGGGAGGCTAGGGACAGGGCTGGCTATGGCTACACCTTC
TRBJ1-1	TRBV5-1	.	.	CASSRGVGAQNTEAFF	TGCGCCAGCAGTCGGGGCGTGGGGGCGCAGAACACTGAAGCTTTCTTT
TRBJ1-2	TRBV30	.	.	CAWIPRGASGYTF	TGTGCCTGGATTCCGCGGGGGGCTTCTGGCTACACCTTC
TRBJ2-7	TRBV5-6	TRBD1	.	CASSSGQVREQYF	TGTGCCAGCAGCTCGGGACAGGTACGCGAGCAGTACTTC
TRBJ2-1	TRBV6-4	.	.	CASSDLTNNEQFF	TGTGCCAGCAGTGATCTGACTAACAATGAGCAGTTCTTC
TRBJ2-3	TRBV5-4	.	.	CASSLGREGLDTQYF	TGTGCCAGCAGCTTGGGGAGGGAAGGTTTGGATACGCAGTATTTT
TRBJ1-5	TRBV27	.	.	CASSSATLQGQPQHF	TGTGCCAGCAGTTCCGCGACCCTACAGGGACAGCCCCAGCATTTT
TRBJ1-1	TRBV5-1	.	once	CASRLPDSMNTEAFF	TGCGCCAGCAGGCTCCCGGACAGCATGAACACTGAAGCTTTCTTT
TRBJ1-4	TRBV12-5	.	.	CASGLVRGPTNEKLFF	TGTGCTAGTGGTTTGGTACGAGGGCCAACTAATGAAAAACTGTTTTTT
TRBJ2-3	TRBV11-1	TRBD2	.	CASSPGLAGGTDTQYF	TGTGCCAGCAGCCCCGGACTAGCGGGGGGCACAGATACGCAGTATTTT
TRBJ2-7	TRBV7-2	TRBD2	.	CASSASGSPPYEQYF	TGTGCCAGCAGCGCCAGCGGGAGTCCCCCCTACGAGCAGTACTTC
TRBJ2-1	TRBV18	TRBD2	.	CASSLPQREGHNEQFF	TGTGCCAGCTCACTGCCTCAGCGGGAGGGTCACAATGAGCAGTTCTTC
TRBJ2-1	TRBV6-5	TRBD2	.	CASSYQAGSYNEQFF	TGTGCCAGCAGTTACCAAGCGGGATCCTACAATGAGCAGTTCTTC
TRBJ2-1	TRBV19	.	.	CASSIDDMVYEQFF	TGTGCCAGTAGTATCGATGACATGGTCTATGAGCAGTTCTTC
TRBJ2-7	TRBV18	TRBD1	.	CASSPGTAFEQYF	TGTGCCAGCTCCCCTGGGACAGCTTTCGAGCAGTACTTC
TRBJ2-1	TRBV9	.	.	CASSVGENEQFF	TGTGCCAGCAGCGTAGGGGAGAATGAGCAGTTCTTC
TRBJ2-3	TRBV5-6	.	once	CASSLRVPLTDTQYF	TGTGCCAGCAGCCTCCGGGTCCCGCTCACAGATACGCAGTATTTT
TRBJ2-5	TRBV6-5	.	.	CASSLQGSQETQYF	TGTGCCAGCAGTCTGCAGGGTTCACAAGAGACCCAGTACTTC
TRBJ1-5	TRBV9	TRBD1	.	CASSSGTVNQPQHF	TGTGCCAGCAGTTCCGGGACAGTCAATCAGCCCCAGCATTTT
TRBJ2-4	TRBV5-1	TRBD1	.	CASSVDRDNRGQYF	TGCGCCAGCAGTGTGGACAGGGACAATAGGGGTCAGTACTTC
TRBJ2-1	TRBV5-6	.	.	CASSLYQSYNEQFF	TGTGCCAGCAGCTTATACCAGTCCTACAATGAGCAGTTCTTC
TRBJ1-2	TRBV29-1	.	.	CSVTGTTYGYTF	TGCAGCGTTACCGGGACAACCTATGGCTACACCTTC
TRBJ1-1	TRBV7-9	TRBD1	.	CASSLGDRVNTEAFF	TGTGCCAGCAGCTTGGGGGACAGGGTGAACACTGAAGCTTTCTTT